The 18 T cell receptor beta chains in this list originate from one sample, sequenced in a study of low-dose radiotherapy and immunotherapy resistance in tumors. Both TCRalpha and TCRbeta chains were reverse transcribed with V-gene-specific primers. Using a constant-region primer together with a V-primer adapter, TCRs were subjected to 20 PCR cycles of amplification. MiXCR, run by TCRdb on the reads, gives a single entry per CDR3 protein. The table includes roughly 17,000 distinct CDR3 sequences, roughly 70% detected once. These receptors were obtained from a human donor with advanced metastatic prostate, ovarian, gallbladder or colorectal cancer (not recorded which). This table probably holds off-target reads from a library built for another chain.

The V call is TRBV6-2 or TRBV6-3, the J call TRBJ2-1; 11 bases align to TRBD1. Looked up from germline, CDR1 is MNHEY and CDR2 is SVGEGT. The CDR3 sequence is 14 residues long. V was clipped by 2 bases and J by 10 bases; unmatched bases: 4. The CDR3 loop is CASSYGQGAGEQFF. Written as DNA, the CDR3 is TGTGCCAGCAGTTACGGACAGGGGGCCGGGGAGCAGTTCTTC.

This sequence joins TRBV29-1 and TRBJ2-1, with a weak D call TRBD2 (6 bases). V gave up 3 bases and J gave up 3 bases, with 15 bases separating them. CDR1 is SQVTM, CDR2 ANQGSEA, per germline. This CDR3 is 15 amino acids long. The CDR3 sequence: CSVEGRQTNYNEQFF. The CDR3 region has the DNA TGCAGCGTTGAGGGGAGGCAGACCAACTACAATGAGCAGTTCTTC.

The chain combines TRBV4-3 with TRBJ2-7; 8 bases match TRBD2. V was clipped by 4 bases and J by 2 bases; unmatched bases: 7. CDR1 LGHNA and CDR2 YSLEER come from the germline V gene. This CDR3 has 15 amino acids. The chain's CDR3 is CASSLERGRTYEQYF. CDR3 DNA sequence: TGCGCCAGCAGCCTGGAGCGGGGGCGAACCTACGAGCAGTACTTC.

Concerning this clonotype: At one of its ends the junction is not consistent with the germline gene, which may arise from a read error. The chain has TRBV5-3 and TRBJ2-2; 8 nucleotides line up with TRBD2. TRBV5-3 qualifies as an ORF whose function is uncertain. This CDR3 spans 16 amino acids. The DNA for the CDR3 is TGTGCCAGCAGCTTCGGAAGCGGGAGGAACACCGGGGAGCTGTTTTTT. Its protein product is CASSFGSGRNTGELFF.

This chain connects TRBV9 to TRBJ2-7; D is unresolved. With 4 bases removed from V and 5 bases from J, the gap between germline ends came to 16 bases. The CDR3 has 14 amino acids. Germline CDR1 SGDLS, CDR2 YYNGEE. The CDR3 DNA follows: TGTGCCAGCAGCCCTCGGGTTGGGAACCACGAGCAGTACTTC. Translating it yields CASSPRVGNHEQYF. The variable domain in full, with the rest retrieved from reference TRBV9 and TRBJ2-7, is DSGVTQTPKHLITATGQRVTLRCSPRSGDLSVYWYQQSLDQGLQFLIQYYNGEERAKGNILERFSAQQFPDLHSELNLSSLELGDSALYFCASSPRVGNHEQYFGPGTRLTVT.

The rearrangement links TRBV5-1 to TRBJ2-2, with 9 bases lining up with TRBD1. V was clipped by 4 bases and J by 2 bases; unmatched bases: 15. Per germline, CDR1 SGHRS and CDR2 YFSETQ. The CDR3 spans 19 residues. The CDR3 coding sequence is TGCGCCAGCAGCCCCGGGACAGGGCCGTCGCGGGGAAACACCGGGGAGCTGTTTTTT. As protein: CASSPGTGPSRGNTGELFF.

This chain joins TRBV24-1 and TRBJ2-7, with 7 bases fitting TRBD1. The J segment lost 7 bases and the V segment lost 4 bases, leaving 6 bases of the junction unmatched. The CDR3 covers 13 residues. CDR1 is KGHDR, CDR2 SFDVKD, per germline. Here the CDR3 DNA reads TGTGCCACCAGTGACGTCGGACAGGTGGAGCAGTACTTC. This encodes CATSDVGQVEQYF.

Comments on this clonotype: Its ends do not fully match the called genes, so a read error is possible. The chain is built from TRBV19 and TRBJ2-1, with 8 bases aligning to TRBD1. Germline lookup yields CDR1 LNHDA and CDR2 SQIVND (reference sequence). The CDR3 is 15 amino acids. CDR3 DNA sequence: TGTGCCAGTAGCATAGGGACAGGCTCCTACAATGAGCAGTTCTTC. Protein product: CASSIGTGSYNEQFF.

The chain combines TRBV18 with TRBJ1-2, with TRBD1 matching 7 bases. CDR1 is KGHSH and CDR2 is LQKENI in the germline V gene. V was clipped by 3 bases and J by 5 bases; unmatched bases: 3. This CDR3 contains 13 residues. The CDR3 sequence is CASSPPGQYGYTF. The CDR3 DNA reads as TGTGCCAGCTCACCGCCGGGACAGTATGGCTACACCTTC.

The rearrangement uses TRBV18 and TRBJ1-1; D remains ambiguous. V lost 5 bases and J lost 4, with 11 bases in between. This CDR3 has 13 amino acids. Germline CDR1 and CDR2: KGHSH and LQKENI. This chain's CDR3 is CASSYPETTEAFF. For the CDR3, the DNA is TGTGCCAGCTCATACCCGGAGACCACTGAAGCTTTCTTT.

The chain couples TRBV10-3 to TRBJ1-2, with 7 bases lining up with TRBD1. J gave up 5 bases and V 6 bases, and 3 bases lay outside the gene matches. The V gene's germline CDR1 is ENHRY and CDR2 SYGVKD. CDR3 length: 12 amino acids. The CDR3 nucleotides read TGTGCCATCAGCGGGGACAGTTATGGCTACACCTTC. Amino acids: CAISGDSYGYTF.

This chain joins TRBV3-1 and TRBJ2-3; a weak D match, TRBD2 (7 bases). Trimming took 4 bases from V and 0 from J, leaving 14 bases between them. The germline gives CDR1 LGHDT, CDR2 YNNKEL (reference sequence). CDR3 size: 16 residues. The CDR3 DNA reads TGTGCCAGCAGCCCAACAGGGACTATAAGCACAGATACGCAGTATTTT. This translates into CASSPTGTISTDTQYF.

This clonotype was seen once. The chain recombines TRBV5-1 with TRBJ2-1; D gene ambiguous. Germline CDR1 is SGHRS and CDR2 is YFSETQ. V dropped 5 bases and J dropped 5 bases, with 14 bases sitting between them. The CDR3 extends over 14 amino acids. The CDR3 here is CASSQGPSDNEQFF. In DNA form, the CDR3 reads TGCGCCAGCAGTCAAGGGCCGAGCGACAATGAGCAGTTCTTC.

This clonotype was counted a few times. V is TRBV6-2 or TRBV6-3 and J is TRBJ2-5, with 11 bases lining up with TRBD2. This CDR3 region has 15 residues. The germline V gene encodes CDR1 MNHEY and CDR2 SVGEGT. Trimming removed 10 bases from V and 1 base from J; junction bases left unmatched: 8. The CDR3 is CATGPGLAVQETQYF. The DNA of the CDR3 is TGTGCCACCGGACCGGGACTAGCGGTCCAAGAGACCCAGTACTTC.

The chain recombines TRBV29-1 with TRBJ1-4; TRBD1 matches at 7 bases. CDR1 SQVTM and CDR2 ANQGSEA come from the germline V gene. The length of the CDR3 is 13 residues. Losses at the gene ends were 7 bases for V and 3 bases for J; bases not matched to a gene: 5. CDR3 nucleotides: TGCAGCGGAAAGACAGGGCCTAATGAAAAACTGTTTTTT. It is translated as CSGKTGPNEKLFF.

The chain has TRBV28 and TRBJ2-3; 12 positions agree with TRBD1. Germline-derived CDR1 and CDR2 are MDHEN and SYDVKM. After removal of 4 bases from V and 3 bases from J, the junction contained 2 bases not matched to a gene. This CDR3 region has 15 residues. The CDR3 DNA sequence: TGTGCCAGCAGTTCGGGACAGGGGGCAACAGATACGCAGTATTTT. Translating gives CASSSGQGATDTQYF.

As DNA, the CDR3 is TGTGCCAGCAGCCTCGGGACAATCCAAGAGACCCAGTACTTC. Its translation: CASSLGTIQETQYF. V and J are TRBV9 and TRBJ2-5, with TRBD1 as a possible D gene (6 bases). The CDR3 contains 14 residues. Trimming removed 4 bases from V and 1 base from J, with 11 bases in between. CDR1 and CDR2 from the germline V gene are SGDLS and YYNGEE.

The CDR3 here is CSVIVTRDTQYF. The CDR3 DNA is TGCAGCGTCATAGTGACTAGGGATACGCAGTATTTT. V and J are TRBV29-1 and TRBJ2-3, with D perhaps TRBD2 (6 bases). Germline lookup yields CDR1 SQVTM and CDR2 ANQGSEA. The CDR3 spans 12 residues. V was shortened by 6 bases and J by 6 bases, with 13 bases between the two germline ends.